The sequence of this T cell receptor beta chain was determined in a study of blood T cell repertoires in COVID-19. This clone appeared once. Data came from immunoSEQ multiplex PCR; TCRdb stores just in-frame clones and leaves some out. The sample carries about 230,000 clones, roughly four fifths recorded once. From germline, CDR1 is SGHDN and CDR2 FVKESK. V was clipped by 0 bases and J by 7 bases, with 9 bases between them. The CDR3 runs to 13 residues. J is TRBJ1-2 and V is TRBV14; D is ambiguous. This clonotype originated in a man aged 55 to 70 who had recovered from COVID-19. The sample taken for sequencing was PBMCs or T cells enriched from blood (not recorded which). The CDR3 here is CASSQDIRFGYTF. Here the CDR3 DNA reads TGTGCCAGCAGCCAAGACATCAGGTTTGGCTACACCTTC.